The present entry profiles one T cell receptor beta chain with its context. By how much of the sample it makes up, this clone is medium-sized (0.01 to 0.1%). Its target antigen remains unknown. The record has no base qualities; no much larger clone is one base away. The library was made by PCR. The sequencer was an Illumina HiSeq 4000. High-throughput sequencing was used to profile the TCR beta-chain CDR3 region of every patient. In the authors' own workflow: The researchers built a classifier to tell apart papillary thyroid cancer patients with distant metastasis, based on CDR3 differences among clinicopathological groups. The Shannon index was used to measure repertoire diversity, and the Morisita-Horn index was used to measure how similar tumor and blood repertoires were. The public sequencing data were trimmed at Q25 with fastp and processed into clonotypes with MiXCR by TCRdb, which kept only in-frame beta chains. The V and J calls here are based on TCRdb, not the publication. This sample has about 40,000 clones in its table, and less than 15% of those were observed once. Clones ranked in the top ten supply more than 8% of the sample.

This record belongs to a study of metastatic and nonmetastatic thyroid tumors (dated by TCRdb to 2020 to 2022). About the study as a whole: Repertoires from peripheral blood and from tumor or nodule tissue samples of malignant and benign thyroid patients were compared. Study-wide conclusions, independent of this receptor: In both blood and tumor samples, malignant tumors were reported to have significantly higher TCR beta diversity than benign nodules.

No patient had received any treatment before thyroid surgery. Using T-cell receptor beta sequencing, the researchers looked back retrospectively at clinical samples from patients, gathered between about 2011 and 2019. The CDR3 holds 13 amino acids from the cysteine to the phenylalanine. CDR3 DNA only is kept here, 39 bases in frame from base 1. The germline V gene gives CDR1 as MDHEN and CDR2 as SYDVKM. V and J lose 5 bases and 1 base, and a span of 9 bases separates them. The sequenced material came from blood. Here the chain combines TRBV28 and TRBJ2-7; the D segment could be TRBD1, given 6 matching bases. The clonotype was recovered from a female donor with papillary thyroid cancer or a benign thyroid nodule (not recorded which). Some clones in this sample may be carry-over from other donors' samples. The CDR3 here reads CASSTQGSYEQYF. The nucleotide sequence reads TGTGCCAGCAGTACACAGGGTTCCTACGAGCAGTACTTC.